The clone carrying this TCR beta chain has just a few counts. The sample belongs to a study of vaccination and CD4 T cells after COVID-19. The overall study: Several convalescent cases were mild and one was severe, and all had been SARS-CoV-2 positive by nasal swab PCR. Median draw time for post-COVID samples was 90 to 130 days post-diagnosis (range 35 to 161).

CDR1 is MNHEY and CDR2 is SMNVEV in the germline V gene (reference sequence). The length of the CDR3 is 16 residues. V was clipped by 6 bases and J by 2 bases, with 20 bases between them. TCRdb called the PCR reads again in MiXCR, with one record for every CDR3 protein. This sample has approximately 19,000 distinct CDR3 sequences, with 60% to 80% found just once. This chain joins TRBV27 and TRBJ2-7; tentatively, D is TRBD1 (6 bases). Sequences were derived from CD4+ T cells from blood, sampled before SARS-CoV-2 vaccination. This sequence was found in a human donor who had recovered from COVID-19. DNA for the CDR3: TGTGCCAGCAGCCCTCAAGGGGGACGGTCAACCTACGAGCAGTACTTC. The encoded protein is CASSPQGGRSTYEQYF.